Following are 9 T cell receptor beta chains from one sample sequenced in a study of identical twins. TCRdb reprocessed the 5' RACE reads via MiXCR and lists one record per CDR3 protein. The repertoire consists of 690,000 or so distinct CDR3 sequences, with around 6% occurring once and the leading ten covering under 2%. Sequenced material: naive T cells sorted from blood. These receptors came from a man aged 18-30 years in good health.

The chain has TRBV18 and TRBJ1-2; 12 bases line up with TRBD1. Germline-derived CDR1 and CDR2 are KGHSH and LQKENI. The V segment lost 5 bases and the J segment 5 bases; nucleotides outside the gene matches: 9. The length of the CDR3 is 16 residues. The CDR3 spells CASSSAGTGGAYGYTF. The CDR3 region has the DNA TGTGCCAGCTCAAGTGCCGGGACAGGGGGCGCGTATGGCTACACCTTC.

The V gene is TRBV28, the J gene TRBJ1-1, with D unresolved. CDR1 MDHEN and CDR2 SYDVKM come from the germline V gene. The CDR3 totals 13 residues. Between the trimmed V and J ends, which lost 7 bases and 4 bases, there was a span of 13 bases. The CDR3 bases are TGTGCCAGCACCCCCCAGGTAATCACTGAAGCTTTCTTT. Residues: CASTPQVITEAFF.

In this sample, this clonotype turned up many times. The CDR3 is CASSLEQFSDTQYF. CDR3 nucleotide sequence: TGTGCCAGCAGCTTAGAACAATTTTCAGATACGCAGTATTTT. The chain is built from TRBV7-2 and TRBJ2-3; the D is unclear. CDR1 SGHTA and CDR2 FQGNSA come from the germline V gene. There are 14 residues in the CDR3. The ends were cut back, 1 base at V and 4 bases at J, with 9 bases in the middle.

The gene calls are TRBV27 and TRBJ2-7; D perhaps matches TRBD1 (7 bases). This CDR3 region has 19 residues. V was pared by 0 bases and J by 0 bases, with 21 bases between. Germline CDR1 and CDR2: MNHEY and SMNVEV (reference sequence). In DNA form, the CDR3 reads TGTGCCAGCAGTTTATCGGGTCCGATCAGGGGGGCGAGCTCCTACGAGCAGTACTTC. Amino acid sequence: CASSLSGPIRGASSYEQYF.

A few counts support this clonotype. The chain has TRBV10-3 and TRBJ2-1; D not resolved. This CDR3 has 16 amino acids. The germline CDR1 and CDR2 sequences are ENHRY and SYGVKD. With 0 bases removed from V and 1 base from J, the gap between germline ends came to 10 bases. Here the CDR3 DNA reads TGTGCCATCAGTGAGTCCACCCGGTGGTCCTACAATGAGCAGTTCTTC. It codes for CAISESTRWSYNEQFF.

This clonotype was seen many times. The rearrangement uses TRBV28 and TRBJ2-7; D possibly corresponds to TRBD2 (6 bases). The CDR3 is made up of 14 amino acids. The V gene lost 8 bases and the J gene lost 2 bases, with 16 bases spanning the gap. The germline CDR1 and CDR2 sequences are MDHEN and SYDVKM. The DNA for the CDR3 is TGTGCCAGCCATTCCCCGGGAGAAGCCTACGAGCAGTACTTC. Translation gives CASHSPGEAYEQYF. Full variable domain (outside the CDR3, taken from reference TRBV28 and TRBJ2-7): DVKVTQSSRYLVKRTGEKVFLECVQDMDHENMFWYRQDPGLGLRLIYFSYDVKMKEKGDIPEGYSVSREKKERFSLILESASTNQTSMYLCASHSPGEAYEQYFGPGTRLTVT.

This clonotype was recorded at least ten times. The chain combines TRBV20-1 with TRBJ1-6; 9 nucleotides line up with TRBD1. Per the germline V gene, CDR1 is DFQATT and CDR2 is SNEGSKA (reference sequence). After removal of 7 bases from V and 8 bases from J, the junction contained 12 bases not matched to a gene. This CDR3 has 15 amino acids. The CDR3 DNA is TGCAGTGTAATAGAGACAGGGGGTCTGTATTCACCCCTCCACTTT. Its translation is CSVIETGGLYSPLHF.

V gene TRBV6-2 or TRBV6-3 combines with J gene TRBJ2-7; D is possibly TRBD1 or TRBD2 (5 bases each). The CDR3 sequence is 13 residues long. Germline CDR1 reads MNHEY; CDR2 reads SVGEGT. Between the trimmed V and J ends, which lost 6 bases and 5 bases, there was a span of 14 bases. The CDR3 nucleotides are TGTGCCAGCAGCCGCCGGGACGGCCACGAGCAGTACTTC. Amino acid sequence: CASSRRDGHEQYF.

This sequence joins TRBV4-2 and TRBJ2-5; 8 bases are shared with TRBD1. This CDR3 contains 15 residues. Losses at the gene ends were 7 bases for V and 4 bases for J; bases not matched to a gene: 11. The germline V gene encodes CDR1 LGHNA and CDR2 YNFKEQ. The chain's CDR3 is CASKQGVGLSETQYF. The CDR3, as DNA: TGTGCCAGCAAACAGGGGGTGGGTCTTTCAGAGACCCAGTACTTC.